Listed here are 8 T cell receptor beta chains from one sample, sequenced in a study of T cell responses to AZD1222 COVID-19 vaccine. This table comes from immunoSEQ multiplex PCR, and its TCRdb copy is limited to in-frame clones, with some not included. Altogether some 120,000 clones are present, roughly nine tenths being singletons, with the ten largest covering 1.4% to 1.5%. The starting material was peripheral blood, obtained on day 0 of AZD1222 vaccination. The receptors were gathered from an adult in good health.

CDR3 protein: CASSYGSGAGWTEAFF. The DNA of the CDR3 is TGTGCCAGCAGTTACGGGTCAGGGGCCGGTTGGACTGAAGCTTTCTTT. V and J are TRBV6-6 and TRBJ1-1; tentative D call: TRBD1 (6 bases). The CDR3 spans 16 residues. Germline lookup yields CDR1 MNHNY and CDR2 SVGAGI (reference sequence). With 2 bases removed from V and 5 bases from J, the gap between germline ends came to 18 bases.

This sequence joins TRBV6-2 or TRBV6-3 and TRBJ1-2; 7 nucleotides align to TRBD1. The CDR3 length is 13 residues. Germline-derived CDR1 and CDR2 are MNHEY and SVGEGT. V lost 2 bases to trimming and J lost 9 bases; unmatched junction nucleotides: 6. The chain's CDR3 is CASSYADRASYTF. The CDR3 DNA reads TGTGCCAGCAGTTACGCTGACAGGGCGAGCTACACCTTC.

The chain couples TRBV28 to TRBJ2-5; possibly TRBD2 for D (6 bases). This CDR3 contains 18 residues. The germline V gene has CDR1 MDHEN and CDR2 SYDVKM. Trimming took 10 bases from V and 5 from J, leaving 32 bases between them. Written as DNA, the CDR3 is TGTGCCACCAAAGATAGGGGAGGCAATAGCGGTTGGGGGGAGACCCAGTACTTC. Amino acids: CATKDRGGNSGWGETQYF.

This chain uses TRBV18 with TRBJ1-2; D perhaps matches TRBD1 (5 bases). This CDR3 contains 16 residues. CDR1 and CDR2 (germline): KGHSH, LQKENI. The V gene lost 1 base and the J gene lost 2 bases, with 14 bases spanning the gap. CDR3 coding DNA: TGTGCCAGCTCACCACTGGTAGGGGATGAGAACTATGGCTACACCTTC. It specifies CASSPLVGDENYGYTF.

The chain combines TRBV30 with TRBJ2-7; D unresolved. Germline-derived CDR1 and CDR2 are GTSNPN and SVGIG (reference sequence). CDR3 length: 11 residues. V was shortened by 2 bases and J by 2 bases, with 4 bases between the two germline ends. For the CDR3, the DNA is TGTGCCTGGAGTAGGGCCTACGAGCAGTACTTC. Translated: CAWSRAYEQYF.

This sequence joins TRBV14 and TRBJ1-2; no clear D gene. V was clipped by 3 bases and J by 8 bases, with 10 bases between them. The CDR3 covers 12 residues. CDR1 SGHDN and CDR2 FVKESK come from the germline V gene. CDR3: CASSHPYTGYTF. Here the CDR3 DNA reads TGTGCCAGCAGCCACCCTTACACGGGCTACACCTTC.

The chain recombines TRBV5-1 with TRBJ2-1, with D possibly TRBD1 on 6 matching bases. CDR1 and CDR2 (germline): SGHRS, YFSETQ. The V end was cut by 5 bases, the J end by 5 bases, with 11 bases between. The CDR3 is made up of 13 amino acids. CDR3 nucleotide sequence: TGCGCCAGCAGTCCGGACAGCGACAATGAGCAGTTCTTC. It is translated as CASSPDSDNEQFF.

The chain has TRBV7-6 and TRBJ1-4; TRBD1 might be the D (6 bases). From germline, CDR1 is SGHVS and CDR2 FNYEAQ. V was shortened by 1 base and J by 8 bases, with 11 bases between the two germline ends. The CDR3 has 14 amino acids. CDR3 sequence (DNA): TGTGCCAGCAGCTTAGTGTTAGGGGGGGAAAAACTGTTTTTT. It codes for CASSLVLGGEKLFF.